Sequencing of this T cell receptor (beta chain) was carried out in a study of blood T cell repertoires in COVID-19. Study as a whole: The United States, Italy and Spain were the sources of the acute and convalescent COVID-19 samples. From T cells, B-cell-depleted T cells, or PBMCs came the material, which was cDNA or gDNA.

Germline CDR1 reads SGDLS; CDR2 reads YYNGEE. The CDR3 length is 15 residues. V shed 3 bases, J shed 8 bases, and the junction held 13 bases outside the gene matches. Study processing details: It was from reference gene primer amplification that nucleated cell counts were estimated. Generated by immunoSEQ multiplex PCR, the TCRdb table keeps only in-frame clones and is missing some. V and J calls and clone size are given by that table; D and trimming were obtained from the DNA. This table holds fewer than 25,000 clones, around 88% found once. This sequence was found in a woman aged 60-75 years with active COVID-19. Source material: peripheral blood. The chain has TRBV9 and TRBJ1-2; 7 nucleotides match TRBD1. The CDR3 is CASSADTGAQRGYTF. The CDR3 nucleotides are TGTGCCAGCAGCGCGGATACAGGGGCGCAGAGAGGCTACACCTTC. Full variable domain (remainder filled in from reference TRBV9 and TRBJ1-2): DSGVTQTPKHLITATGQRVTLRCSPRSGDLSVYWYQQSLDQGLQFLIQYYNGEERAKGNILERFSAQQFPDLHSELNLSSLELGDSALYFCASSADTGAQRGYTFGSGTRLTVV.